The rows below give T cell receptor beta chains drawn from one sample of a study of blood T cell repertoires in COVID-19. Sequencing was performed with immunoSEQ multiplex PCR; in TCRdb, only in-frame clones are kept and a portion is missing. The table lists hundreds of thousands of clones, about 90% of them singletons. The sequenced material came from peripheral blood. All receptors come from a man younger than 35 with active or convalescent COVID-19. CDR3s include the opening cysteine and the closing phenylalanine or tryptophan. D genes are given only for firm matches. Clone size appears in some rows only: once, few, many, or a class for an expanded clone.

abundance | d_gene | j_gene | v_gene | CDR3aa | CDR3nt
. | TRBD1 | TRBJ1-4 | TRBV27 | CASSSLRGQSNEKLFF | TGTGCCAGCAGTTCCCTCAGGGGGCAGAGTAATGAAAAACTGTTTTTT
. | . | TRBJ2-7 | TRBV5-6 | CASTIRGADEQYF | TGTGCCAGCACTATCAGGGGCGCCGACGAGCAGTACTTC
. | TRBD2 | TRBJ2-1 | TRBV7-9 | CASSSVLGLAGDEQFF | TGTGCCAGCAGCTCGGTGTTGGGACTAGCGGGAGATGAGCAGTTCTTC
. | . | TRBJ2-7 | TRBV27 | CASSLSGAGSSYEQYF | TGTGCCAGCAGTTTATCTGGGGCGGGGAGTTCCTACGAGCAGTACTTC
. | TRBD1 | TRBJ2-1 | TRBV4-2 | CASSPQPSTGGEQFF | TGTGCCAGCAGCCCGCAACCATCAACAGGGGGTGAGCAGTTCTTC
. | TRBD2 | TRBJ2-7 | TRBV2 | CASGPRTSGINEQYF | TGTGCCAGCGGACCGAGGACTAGCGGGATCAACGAGCAGTACTTC
. | . | TRBJ2-7 | TRBV29-1 | CSVVGGSAYEQYF | TGCAGCGTTGTAGGTGGCAGCGCATACGAGCAGTACTTC
once | TRBD2 | TRBJ2-1 | TRBV5-1 | CASSLAGGGNNEQFF | TGCGCCAGCAGCTTGGCGGGCGGGGGAAACAATGAGCAGTTCTTC
. | TRBD1 | TRBJ2-7 | TRBV6-6 | CASNLGTVAEQYF | TGTGCCAGCAACCTAGGGACAGTCGCCGAGCAGTACTTC
. | . | TRBJ2-3 | TRBV20-1 | CSASGTDTQYF | TGCAGTGCTTCAGGGACAGATACGCAGTATTTT
once | . | TRBJ1-5 | TRBV28 | CASSSGRVGVTPQHF | TGTGCCAGCAGTTCTGGCAGGGTGGGCGTTACGCCCCAGCATTTT
. | . | TRBJ1-6 | TRBV7-2 | CASKRLRDFSTLHF | TGTGCCAGCAAGCGTCTACGGGACTTTAGTACCCTCCACTTT
. | TRBD1 | TRBJ2-2 | TRBV28 | CATLQGGGNTGELFF | TGTGCCACCCTACAGGGGGGTGGCAACACCGGGGAGCTGTTTTTT
once | . | TRBJ1-5 | TRBV7-2 | CASSLVTGLNQPQHF | TGTGCCAGCAGCTTAGTTACGGGGTTAAATCAGCCCCAGCATTTT
. | . | TRBJ2-1 | TRBV6-2/TRBV6-3 | CASSYAGTHRWFF | TGTGCCAGCAGTTACGCCGGGACTCACAGGTGGTTCTTC
. | TRBD2 | TRBJ2-1 | TRBV5-4 | CASTLRGLAGARSYNEQFF | TGTGCCAGCACCCTGAGGGGACTAGCGGGAGCCCGCTCCTACAATGAGCAGTTCTTC
. | . | TRBJ1-2 | TRBV7-3 | CASSLRRSYGYTF | TGTGCCAGCAGCTTAAGAAGGAGTTATGGCTACACCTTC
. | . | TRBJ1-1 | TRBV28 | CASSLSRNTEAFF | TGTGCCAGCAGTTTATCCCGGAACACTGAAGCTTTCTTT
once | TRBD2 | TRBJ2-7 | TRBV5-4 | CASSLAGTSAHEQYF | TGTGCCAGCAGCTTGGCCGGGACTAGCGCCCACGAGCAGTACTTC
. | TRBD2 | TRBJ2-7 | TRBV6-2/TRBV6-3 | CASSDGTSGRGSYEQYF | TGTGCCAGCAGTGACGGGACTAGCGGGAGAGGTTCCTACGAGCAGTACTTC
. | TRBD2 | TRBJ2-3 | TRBV5-1 | CASSLGLAEDTQYF | TGCGCCAGCAGCTTGGGACTAGCGGAAGATACGCAGTATTTT
. | TRBD2 | TRBJ2-3 | TRBV6-2/TRBV6-3 | CASSGTSSYADTQYF | TGTGCCAGCAGCGGGACTAGCTCATATGCAGATACGCAGTATTTT
few | TRBD1 | TRBJ1-1 | TRBV19 | CASRVGQMNTEAFF | TGTGCCAGTAGGGTGGGACAGATGAACACTGAAGCTTTCTTT
. | TRBD1 | TRBJ2-7 | TRBV7-2 | CASSIGQGDEQYF | TGTGCCAGCAGCATTGGACAGGGTGACGAGCAGTACTTC
. | . | TRBJ1-6 | TRBV28 | CASQTGGARSPLHF | TGTGCCAGTCAAACCGGGGGGGCCCGCTCACCCCTCCACTTT
. | TRBD1 | TRBJ1-6 | TRBV6-2/TRBV6-3 | CASSYPGQGNSPLHF | TGTGCCAGCAGTTACCCGGGACAGGGTAATTCACCCCTCCACTTT
. | TRBD1 | TRBJ2-1 | TRBV27 | CASSWTQGAGNEQFF | TGTGCCAGCAGTTGGACACAGGGGGCAGGTAATGAGCAGTTCTTC